These 14 T cell receptor beta chains came from one sample sequenced in a study of blood T cell repertoires in COVID-19. Libraries were prepared by immunoSEQ multiplex PCR; TCRdb keeps only in-frame clonotypes and omits some of them. This sample carries 120,000 to 150,000 clones, approximately 86% of them seen once, and the ten largest clones take approximately 1.4%. Sequenced: peripheral blood. These receptors came from a woman aged 55-70 years with acute or convalescent COVID-19.

V and J are TRBV4-3 and TRBJ2-1; 8 bases align to TRBD2. This CDR3 is 18 amino acids long. The junction had 10 bases not matched to a gene; V was cut back by 2 bases and J by 1 base. The V gene's germline CDR1 is LGHNA and CDR2 YSLEER. CDR3 DNA: TGCGCCAGCAGCCAAATCGGGGGCGGGGGGCCTTCCTACAATGAGCAGTTCTTC. It encodes CASSQIGGGGPSYNEQFF.

The gene calls are TRBV4-3 and TRBJ1-3; 9 nucleotides align to TRBD1. Germline CDR1 reads LGHNA; CDR2 reads YSLEER. This CDR3 contains 18 residues. J was trimmed by 3 bases and V by 0 bases; bases with no gene match: 9. The CDR3 DNA follows: TGCGCCAGCAGCCAAGATCCTGGGACAGGGAGCATTGGAAACACCATATATTTT. Translated, it gives CASSQDPGTGSIGNTIYF.

This chain uses TRBV7-3 with TRBJ2-7; D is unclear. V gave up 4 bases and J gave up 4 bases, with 11 bases separating them. Germline lookup yields CDR1 SGHTA and CDR2 FQGTGA. The CDR3 spans 13 residues. This CDR3 reads CASSSRRGYEQYF. CDR3 nucleotide sequence: TGTGCCAGCAGCTCCCGGAGAGGATACGAGCAGTACTTC.

The rearrangement links TRBV3-1 (or the pseudogene TRBV3-2) to TRBJ1-2, with D possibly matching TRBD1 (5 bases). This CDR3 spans 13 amino acids. Trimming removed 4 bases from V and 7 bases from J, with 13 bases in between. Germline V gene sequence: CDR1 LGHDT, CDR2 YNNKEL (reference sequence). In nucleotides, the CDR3 is TGTGCCAGCAGCCGCAAAATCAGGGTTGGCTACACCTTC. It encodes CASSRKIRVGYTF.

The rearrangement links TRBV11-2 to TRBJ2-5; D is undetermined. The V gene's germline CDR1 is SGHAT and CDR2 FQNNGV. CDR3 length equals 15 residues. The V end was cut by 0 bases, the J end by 5 bases, with 13 bases between. In DNA, the CDR3 is TGTGCCAGCAGCTTAGAATTATCTATCATCGAGACCCAGTACTTC. Translating gives CASSLELSIIETQYF. Supplemented by reference TRBV11-2 and TRBJ2-5, the full variable domain reads EAGVAQSPRYKIIEKRQSVAFWCNPISGHATLYWYQQILGQGPKLLIQFQNNGVVDDSQLPKDRFSAERLKGVDSTLKIQPAKLEDSAVYLCASSLELSIIETQYFGPGTRLLVL.

This sequence joins TRBV9 and TRBJ1-5; D might be TRBD1 (6 bases). The CDR3 sequence is 15 residues long. Deletions cut 0 bases from V and 0 bases from J, with 7 bases between. The germline V gene encodes CDR1 SGDLS and CDR2 YYNGEE. This chain's CDR3 is CASSVAGDSNQPQHF. In DNA form, the CDR3 reads TGTGCCAGCAGCGTAGCAGGGGATAGCAATCAGCCCCAGCATTTT.

The genes are TRBV14 and TRBJ1-3; TRBD1 matches at 10 bases. This CDR3 is built from 15 residues. Unmatched junction bases numbered 4, after V lost 4 bases and J lost 4 bases. CDR1 and CDR2 from the germline V gene are SGHDN and FVKESK. The CDR3 nucleotides read TGTGCCAGCAGCCCCCTGGGACAGGGGGGAAACACCATATATTTT. This encodes CASSPLGQGGNTIYF.

The rearrangement uses TRBV5-1 and TRBJ1-1, with 7 bases fitting TRBD1. CDR1 is SGHRS and CDR2 is YFSETQ in the germline V gene. Trimming cost V 2 bases and J 1 base; bases outside gene matches: 8. The CDR3 runs 16 residues. CDR3 region: CASSFQAGTENTEAFF. Written as DNA, the CDR3 is TGCGCCAGCAGCTTTCAGGCCGGGACAGAGAACACTGAAGCTTTCTTT. Full variable domain (missing parts from reference TRBV5-1 and TRBJ1-1): KAGVTQTPRYLIKTRGQQVTLSCSPISGHRSVSWYQQTPGQGLQFLFEYFSETQRNKGNFPGRFSGRQFSNSRSEMNVSTLELGDSALYLCASSFQAGTENTEAFFGQGTRLTVV.

The rearrangement joins TRBV6-6 to TRBJ1-6, with 9 bases lining up with TRBD1. The CDR3 consists of 19 residues. V was clipped by 5 bases and J by 0 bases; unmatched bases: 11. CDR1 is MNHNY and CDR2 is SVGAGI in the germline V gene (reference sequence). The CDR3 protein is CASSREQGARSSYNSPLHF. For the CDR3, the DNA is TGTGCCAGCAGTCGAGAACAGGGGGCTCGGAGCTCCTATAATTCACCCCTCCACTTT.

The rearrangement links TRBV5-1 to TRBJ1-6; D remains unclear. Germline V gene data show CDR1 as SGHRS and CDR2 as YFSETQ. There are 14 residues in the CDR3. V lost 0 bases and J 6 bases, leaving 7 bases between the germline ends. In DNA, the CDR3 is TGCGCCAGCAGCTTGGACAGTTCTAATTCACCCCTCCACTTT. This translates into CASSLDSSNSPLHF.

This rearrangement joins TRBV9 to TRBJ2-7, with D perhaps TRBD1 (5 bases). The germline V and J ends were trimmed by 4 bases and 1 base, with 12 bases remaining between them. Germline assignment: CDR1 SGDLS and CDR2 YYNGEE. This CDR3 comprises 14 residues. The CDR3 DNA reads as TGTGCCAGCAGCCCCTCAGGGTCATCCTACGAGCAGTACTTC. Its translation is CASSPSGSSYEQYF.

The genes are TRBV6-5 and TRBJ2-1; D possibly corresponds to TRBD2 (5 bases). CDR3 length: 15 residues. From germline, CDR1 is MNHEY and CDR2 SVGAGI. Trimming pared 7 bases from V and 4 bases from J, leaving 17 bases between. As DNA, the CDR3 is TGTGCCAGCACCCGACGGGGTCCGCCTTACAATGAGCAGTTCTTC. Its translation is CASTRRGPPYNEQFF.

This clone was recorded only once. This chain links TRBV29-1 with TRBJ2-2; 10 bases fit TRBD2. Trimming at V came to 7 bases and at J to 5 bases, leaving 7 bases not matched to a gene. The length of the CDR3 is 14 residues. In germline, CDR1 is SQVTM, CDR2 ANQGSEA. CDR3 DNA sequence: TGCAGCGGGGGAACTAGCGGGGCGACCGGGGAGCTGTTTTTT. Translated: CSGGTSGATGELFF.

The chain recombines TRBV6-5 with TRBJ2-7, with 7 bases lining up with TRBD1. V lost 5 bases, J lost 1 base, and 5 bases stayed unmatched. CDR3 length: 14 amino acids. CDR1 is MNHEY and CDR2 is SVGAGI in the germline V gene. The CDR3 region has the DNA TGTGCCAGCAGTCGCCCGGGACAGTCCTACGAGCAGTACTTC. Amino acids: CASSRPGQSYEQYF.